This T cell receptor beta chain is drawn from a study of post-analysis software for immune sequencing data. For this clonotype: No antigen is known for it.

Overall study results and limits: Relative to controls, patients had several TRBV segments at higher frequency, with TRBV5-6, TRBV5-1 and TRBV20-1 among these. By F measure, strong co-clustering occurred among samples prepared in the same batch.

Germline CDR1 is LGHNA and CDR2 is YNFKEQ. The CDR3 sequence is 15 residues long. Trimming removed 1 base from V and 3 bases from J, with 13 bases in between. TCR beta libraries were prepared from cDNA with unique molecular identifiers. In TCRdb, the PCR reads were re-called with MiXCR into one record per CDR3 protein. The data show around 400,000 distinct CDR3 sequences, approximately 42% seen once. The sequencing sample was made of blood. The V and J genes are TRBV4-2 and TRBJ2-7; D assignment may be TRBD1 or TRBD2 (5 bases each). This clonotype originated in a girl aged 2 to 9 with multiple sclerosis. CDR3 in DNA: TGTGCCAGCAGCCAAGCCGGGACGGAATACTACGAGCAGTACTTC. It codes for CASSQAGTEYYEQYF.